The 15 T cell receptor beta chains listed next were all sequenced from one sample in a study of radiotherapy plus CTLA-4 blockade in lung cancer (dated by TCRdb to the late 2010s). The library was made by the immunoSEQ multiplex PCR assay. The immuneACCESS repertoire file appears here via TCRdb, limited to in-frame rearrangements. These files lack a portion of the clones; in checked studies, under half of the deficit traces to unresolved V genes, and the cause of the others is not known. In all, the sample holds 95,000 to 150,000 clones, and around 89% of those were seen once. About 7% of the sample lies in the top ten. This material consisted of peripheral blood, taken from a patient treated with radiotherapy plus ipilimumab. All receptors come from a human donor with non-small cell lung cancer that progressed on radiotherapy plus ipilimumab.

The chain combines TRBV4-2 with TRBJ2-7; 13 bases agree with TRBD2. Germline V gives CDR1 LGHNA, CDR2 YNFKEQ. This CDR3 region has 20 residues. J was trimmed by 0 bases and V by 0 bases; bases with no gene match: 11. CDR3 nucleotide sequence: TGTGCCAGCAGCCAAGACCTTATTGGGACTAGCGGGGCGAGCTCCTACGAGCAGTACTTC. Its protein is CASSQDLIGTSGASSYEQYF.

CDR3 sequence: CAWRQGVGELFF. CDR3 coding DNA: TGTGCCTGGAGGCAGGGGGTCGGGGAGCTGTTTTTT. V and J are TRBV30 and TRBJ2-2; 7 bases agree with TRBD1. V shed 3 bases and J 7 bases; nucleotides not matched to a gene: 2. The CDR3 is 12 amino acids. Germline V CDR1 and CDR2: GTSNPN, SVGIG (reference sequence).

This clone has only one observation. This chain connects TRBV9 to TRBJ2-1; D is unresolved. CDR3 size: 15 residues. Deletions cut 5 bases from V and 0 bases from J, with 12 bases between. Germline CDR1 and CDR2: SGDLS and YYNGEE. The CDR3 protein is CASSKAHGSYNEQFF. CDR3 nucleotides: TGTGCCAGCAGTAAAGCACACGGCTCCTACAATGAGCAGTTCTTC.

The chain carries TRBV18 and TRBJ2-1, with 8 bases aligning to TRBD2. Germline V lookup: CDR1 KGHSH, CDR2 LQKENI. With 2 bases clipped from V and 6 bases from J, the junction kept 6 bases outside the gene matches. The CDR3 is made up of 15 amino acids. The CDR3: CASSPWGLDTNEQFF. CDR3 nucleotide sequence: TGTGCCAGCTCACCATGGGGACTAGATACCAATGAGCAGTTCTTC.

The V gene is TRBV27, the J gene TRBJ2-1; 10 bases are a match to TRBD2. After removal of 8 bases from V and 5 bases from J, the junction contained 9 bases not matched to a gene. Germline values: CDR1 MNHEY, CDR2 SMNVEV (reference sequence). The CDR3 sequence is 15 residues long. CDR3 loop: CASRARLAGDNEQFF. For the CDR3, the DNA is TGTGCCAGCCGGGCCCGGCTAGCGGGAGACAATGAGCAGTTCTTC.

The J gene is TRBJ2-2, the V gene TRBV2; D is perhaps TRBD2 (5 bases). The CDR3 spans 13 residues. CDR1 SNHLY and CDR2 FYNNEI come from the germline V gene. Trimming took off 2 bases at V and 7 bases at J, with 8 bases between the two ends. The CDR3 DNA is TGTGCCAGCAGTGAAATCCGGGACGGGGAGCTGTTTTTT. It translates to CASSEIRDGELFF. Full variable domain (missing parts from reference TRBV2 and TRBJ2-2): EPEVTQTPSHQVTQMGQEVILRCVPISNHLYFYWYRQILGQKVEFLVSFYNNEISEKSEIFDDQFSVERPDGSNFTLKIRSTKLEDSAMYFCASSEIRDGELFFGEGSRLTVL.

This clone was observed a handful of times. This chain connects TRBV7-3 to TRBJ2-2, with D perhaps given as TRBD1 or TRBD2 (5 bases each). Between the trimmed V and J ends, which lost 1 base and 4 bases, there was a span of 13 bases. Looked up from germline, CDR1 is SGHTA and CDR2 is FQGTGA. This CDR3 comprises 16 residues. CDR3 loop: CASSLRSGLGTGELFF. The CDR3, as DNA: TGTGCCAGCAGCTTAAGGTCGGGGCTGGGCACCGGGGAGCTGTTTTTT. Looking up the rest from reference TRBV7-3 and TRBJ2-2 gives the full variable domain: GAGVSQTPSNKVTEKGKYVELRCDPISGHTALYWYRQSLGQGPEFLIYFQGTGAADDSGLPNDRFFAVRPEGSVSTLKIQRTERGDSAVYLCASSLRSGLGTGELFFGEGSRLTVL.

This clone appeared once. The chain joins TRBV19 to TRBJ1-2; no firm D call. CDR3 length: 11 residues. V lost 6 bases, J lost 8 bases, and 10 bases lay in between. CDR1 is LNHDA and CDR2 is SQIVND in the germline V gene (reference sequence). CDR3 sequence reads: CASSQSKGYTF. The CDR3 DNA follows: TGTGCCAGTAGCCAATCAAAAGGCTACACCTTC. Using reference TRBV19 and TRBJ1-2 for the parts outside the CDR3, the full variable domain is DGGITQSPKYLFRKEGQNVTLSCEQNLNHDAMYWYRQDPGQGLRLIYYSQIVNDFQKGDIAEGYSVSREKKESFPLTVTSAQKNPTAFYLCASSQSKGYTFGSGTRLTVV.

This chain links TRBV7-9 with TRBJ2-7, with a tentative D call TRBD1 (6 bases). Between the trimmed V and J ends, which lost 5 bases and 1 base, there was a span of 15 bases. The germline V gene has CDR1 SEHNR and CDR2 FQNEAQ (reference sequence). CDR3 length: 15 residues. CDR3 in DNA: TGTGCCAGCAGCAACTCCACGACAGGATCCTACGAGCAGTACTTC. This gives the protein CASSNSTTGSYEQYF.

The gene calls are TRBV6-5 and TRBJ1-3; unclear D gene. This CDR3 is built from 16 residues. Germline CDR1 reads MNHEY; CDR2 reads SVGAGI. Trimming took 2 bases from V and 0 from J, leaving 11 bases between them. This CDR3 is CASSYGPPGSGNTIYF. CDR3 DNA: TGTGCCAGCAGTTACGGTCCTCCGGGCTCTGGAAACACCATATATTTT.

V gene TRBV15 combines with J gene TRBJ1-5, with D perhaps TRBD1 (5 bases). CDR1 is LNHNV and CDR2 is YYDKDF in the germline V gene (reference sequence). V gave up 1 base and J gave up 6 bases, with 13 bases separating them. This CDR3 is 15 amino acids long. The chain's CDR3 is CATSRGWGERQPQHF. DNA of the CDR3: TGTGCCACCAGCAGAGGTTGGGGGGAACGTCAGCCCCAGCATTTT.

The CDR3 nucleotides read TGTGCCAGCAGTTACCTCGGGACATTTGATACGCAGTATTTT. Amino acids: CASSYLGTFDTQYF. The gene calls are TRBV6-6 and TRBJ2-3; D might be TRBD1 (6 bases). There are 14 residues in the CDR3. Looked up from germline, CDR1 is MNHNY and CDR2 is SVGAGI (reference sequence). The V and J ends lost 2 bases and 6 bases respectively, with 12 bases between them.

This chain connects TRBV7-2 to TRBJ1-5; the match to TRBD1 covers 9 bases. Germline V lookup: CDR1 SGHTA, CDR2 FQGNSA. This CDR3 comprises 17 residues. The junction had 16 bases not matched to a gene; V was cut back by 6 bases and J by 7 bases. In DNA form, the CDR3 reads TGTGCCAGCAGTCGATCCGGGACAGGGCTGGGGCGGCAGCCCCAGCATTTT. The encoded protein is CASSRSGTGLGRQPQHF.

The chain recombines TRBV5-8 with TRBJ1-1, with D tentatively TRBD1 (5 bases). The CDR3 spans 13 residues. V shed 3 bases and J shed 0 bases, with 6 bases lying between them. Per germline, CDR1 SGHTS and CDR2 YDEGEE. The CDR3 sequence is CASSWDLNTEAFF. CDR3 nucleotide sequence: TGTGCCAGCAGCTGGGACCTGAACACTGAAGCTTTCTTT.

The V call is TRBV28, the J call TRBJ1-5; the D is unclear. Germline lookup yields CDR1 MDHEN and CDR2 SYDVKM. Trimming removed 3 bases from V and 6 bases from J, with 3 bases in between. This CDR3 is built from 11 residues. CDR3 protein: CASSLSQPQHF. Here the CDR3 DNA reads TGTGCCAGCAGTTTGAGTCAGCCCCAGCATTTT.